Listed below are T cell receptor beta chains from one sample, sequenced in a study of control samples from healthy donors and cancer patients. Using immunoSEQ multiplex PCR, the repertoire was profiled, and TCRdb retains in-frame clones only, with some absent. The table lists about 70,000 clones, about 94% of them singletons, with approximately 3% in the top ten. The sample was blood. The origin of the receptors is a woman between 25 and 40 years old in good health. The CDR3 runs from the conserved cysteine through the conserved F or W. D genes are given only for firm matches. Only some rows state a clone size, as once, few, many or a class for expanded clones.

clone_size	d_call	j_call	v_call	cdr3_aa	cdr3_nt
-	-	TRBJ1-4	TRBV5-1	CASSLLQGNEKLFF	TGCGCCAGCAGCTTGCTCCAGGGTAATGAAAAACTGTTTTTT
-	-	TRBJ1-1	TRBV5-5	CASSLRGLGANTEAFF	TGTGCCAGCAGCTTGAGGGGTTTAGGGGCAAACACTGAAGCTTTCTTT
-	-	TRBJ1-5	TRBV7-2	CASSPTYSNQPQHF	TGTGCCAGCAGCCCCACATATAGCAATCAGCCCCAGCATTTT
-	TRBD1	TRBJ2-2	TRBV28	CASSLNPPSTGTGELFF	TGTGCCAGCAGTTTGAATCCCCCCTCGACAGGGACCGGGGAGCTGTTTTTT
-	TRBD1	TRBJ1-1	TRBV19	CASSNQGTGGTEAFF	TGTGCCAGTAGTAACCAAGGGACAGGGGGGACTGAAGCTTTCTTT
-	TRBD2	TRBJ2-7	TRBV2	CASLRSGAAYEQYF	TGTGCCAGCCTTCGTAGCGGGGCGGCCTACGAGCAGTACTTC
-	-	TRBJ1-2	TRBV12-3/TRBV12-4	CASSYQNYGYTF	TGTGCCAGCAGTTACCAGAACTATGGCTACACCTTC
-	-	TRBJ1-4	TRBV12-3/TRBV12-4	CASSFINEKLFF	TGTGCCAGCAGTTTTATTAATGAAAAACTGTTTTTT
-	TRBD2	TRBJ2-5	TRBV9	CASSGPGLADQETQYF	TGTGCCAGCAGCGGCCCGGGACTAGCGGATCAAGAGACCCAGTACTTC
-	-	TRBJ1-3	TRBV19	CASTPGGVFFSGNTIYF	TGTGCCAGTACCCCGGGGGGAGTCTTCTTCTCTGGAAACACCATATATTTT
-	-	TRBJ1-4	TRBV7-9	CASSLVLVIGREKLFF	TGTGCCAGCAGCTTAGTCCTCGTCATCGGGAGAGAAAAACTGTTTTTT
-	TRBD1	TRBJ2-3	TRBV12-3/TRBV12-4	CASSWTGGEQYF	TGTGCCAGCAGTTGGACAGGGGGCGAGCAGTATTTT
-	-	TRBJ2-7	TRBV5-5	CASSLIVAGSYEQYF	TGTGCCAGCAGCTTAATTGTTGCAGGGTCTTACGAGCAGTACTTC
once	TRBD1	TRBJ1-5	TRBV2	CASRRTGMANQPQHF	TGTGCCAGCCGCCGGACAGGGATGGCGAATCAGCCCCAGCATTTT
few	-	TRBJ2-3	TRBV5-1	CASSLGAGSPDTQYF	TGCGCCAGCAGCTTGGGGGCAGGGTCCCCAGATACGCAGTATTTT
-	TRBD2	TRBJ2-1	TRBV3-1/TRBV3-2	CASRLAGGDEQFF	TGTGCCAGCAGACTAGCGGGGGGGGATGAGCAGTTCTTC
-	-	TRBJ2-2	TRBV27	CASTRDRDGELFF	TGTGCCAGCACCAGGGATCGAGACGGGGAGCTGTTTTTT
-	-	TRBJ1-4	TRBV6-5	CASSKDPEEKLFF	TGTGCCAGCAGTAAGGACCCCGAGGAAAAACTGTTTTTT
-	-	TRBJ1-2	TRBV18	CASDGRDGNGYTF	TGTGCCAGCGACGGCAGGGATGGGAATGGCTACACCTTC
-	TRBD2	TRBJ2-1	TRBV6-5	CASSSLAGGRNEQFF	TGTGCCAGCAGTTCACTAGCGGGGGGGAGGAATGAGCAGTTCTTC
-	-	TRBJ2-3	TRBV14	CASSQDASAIADTQYF	TGTGCCAGCAGCCAAGATGCGTCGGCTATTGCGGATACGCAGTATTTT
-	-	TRBJ1-4	TRBV28	CASSTHVLGEKLFF	TGTGCCAGCAGTACCCACGTCCTGGGTGAAAAACTGTTTTTT
-	-	TRBJ2-3	TRBV5-1	CASSLSSDTDTQYF	TGCGCCAGCAGCTTATCTAGCGACACAGATACGCAGTATTTT
-	TRBD1	TRBJ1-1	TRBV15	CATGDRGRRGIVTEAFF	TGTGCCACCGGAGACAGGGGGCGCCGCGGTATTGTCACTGAAGCTTTCTTT
once	-	TRBJ1-5	TRBV19	CASSIDSGVHQPQHF	TGTGCCAGTAGTATAGATTCAGGGGTCCATCAGCCCCAGCATTTT
-	-	TRBJ1-2	TRBV7-3	CASSLSAGDLGYTF	TGTGCCAGCAGCCTATCGGCTGGAGATCTGGGCTACACCTTC
-	-	TRBJ1-5	TRBV12-3/TRBV12-4	CASSFGENQPQHF	TGTGCCAGCAGTTTTGGGGAGAATCAGCCCCAGCATTTT
-	TRBD2	TRBJ2-3	TRBV5-4	CASSLAQRGSTDTQYF	TGTGCCAGCAGCTTGGCCCAGCGGGGAAGCACAGATACGCAGTATTTT
-	TRBD2	TRBJ2-2	TRBV4-2	CASSQETGLAAGELFF	TGTGCCAGCAGCCAAGAGACGGGACTAGCGGCCGGGGAGCTGTTTTTT
-	-	TRBJ1-4	TRBV3-1/TRBV3-2	CASSPRDLTNEKLFF	TGTGCCAGCAGCCCCCGGGACCTCACTAATGAAAAACTGTTTTTT
-	TRBD1	TRBJ1-2	TRBV3-1/TRBV3-2	CASSPQAGGYYGYTF	TGTGCCAGCTCACCGCAGGCAGGGGGCTACTATGGCTACACCTTC
-	-	TRBJ2-2	TRBV5-1	CASSLGSSSTGELFF	TGCGCCAGCAGCTTAGGCAGTTCGAGCACCGGGGAGCTGTTTTTT
-	-	TRBJ2-5	TRBV12-5	CPKDDCHQETQYF	TGTCCGAAAGATGACTGCCACCAAGAGACCCAGTACTTC
-	TRBD1	TRBJ1-2	TRBV30	CAWNRGIYGYTF	TGTGCCTGGAACAGGGGGATCTATGGCTACACCTTC
-	-	TRBJ2-1	TRBV5-6	CASSLASGEQFF	TGTGCCAGCAGCTTGGCCTCGGGTGAGCAGTTCTTC
-	TRBD2	TRBJ2-3	TRBV19	CASSRTGAGITDTQYF	TGTGCCAGTAGTCGGACGGGAGCGGGAATCACAGATACGCAGTATTTT
few	-	TRBJ1-2	TRBV12-3/TRBV12-4	CASSLMQGGAETF	TGTGCCAGCAGTTTAATGCAGGGAGGGGCTGAGACCTTC
-	-	TRBJ1-2	TRBV7-9	CASSLEYGYTF	TGTGCCAGCAGCTTAGAGTATGGCTACACCTTC
-	-	TRBJ1-2	TRBV30	CAGPWGGGYTF	TGTGCCGGCCCCTGGGGAGGTGGCTACACCTTC